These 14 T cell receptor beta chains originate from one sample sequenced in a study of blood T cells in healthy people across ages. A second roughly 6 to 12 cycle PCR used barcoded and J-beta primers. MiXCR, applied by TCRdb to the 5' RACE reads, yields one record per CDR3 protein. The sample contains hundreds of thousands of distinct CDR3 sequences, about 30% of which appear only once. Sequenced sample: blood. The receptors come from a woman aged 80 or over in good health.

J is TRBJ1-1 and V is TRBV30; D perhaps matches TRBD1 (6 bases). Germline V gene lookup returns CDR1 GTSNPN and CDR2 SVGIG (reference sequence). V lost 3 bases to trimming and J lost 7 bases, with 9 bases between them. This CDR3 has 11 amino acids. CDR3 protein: CAWRTGVEAFF. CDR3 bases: TGTGCCTGGAGGACAGGAGTTGAAGCTTTCTTT.

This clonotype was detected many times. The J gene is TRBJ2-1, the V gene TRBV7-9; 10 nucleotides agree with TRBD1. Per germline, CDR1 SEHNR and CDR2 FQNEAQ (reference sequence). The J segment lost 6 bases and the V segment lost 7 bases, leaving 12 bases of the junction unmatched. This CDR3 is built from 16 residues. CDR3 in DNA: TGTGCCAGCACCCAAATCCGGGACAGGGGTTCCAATGAGCAGTTCTTC. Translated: CASTQIRDRGSNEQFF. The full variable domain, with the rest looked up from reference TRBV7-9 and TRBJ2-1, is DTGVSQNPRHKITKRGQNVTFRCDPISEHNRLYWYRQTLGQGPEFLTYFQNEAQLEKSRLLSDRFSAERPKGSFSTLEIQRTEQGDSAMYLCASTQIRDRGSNEQFFGPGTRLTVL.

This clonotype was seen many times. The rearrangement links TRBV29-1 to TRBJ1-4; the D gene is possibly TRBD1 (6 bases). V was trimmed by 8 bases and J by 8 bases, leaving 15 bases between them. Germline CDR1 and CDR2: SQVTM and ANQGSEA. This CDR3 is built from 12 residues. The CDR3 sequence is CSFLSGDEKLFF. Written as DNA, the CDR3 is TGCAGCTTCTTATCAGGGGACGAAAAACTGTTTTTT.

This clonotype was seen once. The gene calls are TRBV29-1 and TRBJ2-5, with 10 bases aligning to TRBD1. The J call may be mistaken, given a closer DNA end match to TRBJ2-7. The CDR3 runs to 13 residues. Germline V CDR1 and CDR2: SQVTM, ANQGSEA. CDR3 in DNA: TGCAGCGTTGAGTGGGACAGGGGTAACGAGCAGTACTTC. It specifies CSVEWDRGNEQYF.

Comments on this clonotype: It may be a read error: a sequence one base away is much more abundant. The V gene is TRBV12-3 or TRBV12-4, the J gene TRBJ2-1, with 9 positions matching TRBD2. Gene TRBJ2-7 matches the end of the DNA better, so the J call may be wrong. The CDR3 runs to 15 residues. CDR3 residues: CASSSPGLAYNEQYF. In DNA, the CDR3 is TGTGCCAGCAGTTCGCCGGGACTAGCCTACAATGAGCAGTACTTC.

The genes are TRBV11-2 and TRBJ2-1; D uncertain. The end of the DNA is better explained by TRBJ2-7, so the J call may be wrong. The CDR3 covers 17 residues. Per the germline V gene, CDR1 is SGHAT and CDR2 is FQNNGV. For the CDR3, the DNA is TGTGCCAGCAGCTTTTTCTGGACGAGCACCTCCTACAATGAGCAGTACTTC. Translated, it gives CASSFFWTSTSYNEQYF.

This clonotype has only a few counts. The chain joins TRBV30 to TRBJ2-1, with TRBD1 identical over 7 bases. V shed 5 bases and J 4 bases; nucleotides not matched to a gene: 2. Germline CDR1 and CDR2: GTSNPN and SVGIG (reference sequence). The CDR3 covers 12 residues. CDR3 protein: CAWGGQYNEQFF. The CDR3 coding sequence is TGTGCCTGGGGGGGACAGTACAATGAGCAGTTCTTC.

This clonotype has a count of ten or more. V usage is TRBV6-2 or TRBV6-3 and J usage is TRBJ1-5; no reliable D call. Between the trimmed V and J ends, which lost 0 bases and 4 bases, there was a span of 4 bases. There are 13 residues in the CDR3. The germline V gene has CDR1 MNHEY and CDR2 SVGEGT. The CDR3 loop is CASSYSRNQPQHF. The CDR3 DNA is TGTGCCAGCAGTTACTCTCGGAATCAGCCCCAGCATTTT.

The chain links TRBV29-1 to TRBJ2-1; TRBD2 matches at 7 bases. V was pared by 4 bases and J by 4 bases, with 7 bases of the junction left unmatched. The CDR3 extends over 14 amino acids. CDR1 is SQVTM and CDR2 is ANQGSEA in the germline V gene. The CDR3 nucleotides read TGCAGCGTTGGGGGGGGGAAGGAGTACAATGAGCAGTTCTTC. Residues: CSVGGGKEYNEQFF.

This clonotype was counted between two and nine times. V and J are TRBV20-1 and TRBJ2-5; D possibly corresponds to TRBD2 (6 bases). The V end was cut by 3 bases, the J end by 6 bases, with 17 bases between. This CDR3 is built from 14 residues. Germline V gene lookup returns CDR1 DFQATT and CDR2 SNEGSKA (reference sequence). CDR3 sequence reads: CSAREGRGRKTQYF. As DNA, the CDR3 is TGCAGTGCTAGGGAGGGACGGGGTCGAAAGACCCAGTACTTC.

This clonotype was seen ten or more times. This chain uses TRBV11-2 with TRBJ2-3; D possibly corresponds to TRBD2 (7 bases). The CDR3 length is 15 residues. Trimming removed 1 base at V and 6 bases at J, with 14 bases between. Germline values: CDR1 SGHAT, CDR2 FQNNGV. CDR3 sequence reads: CASSLAGRGGDTQYF. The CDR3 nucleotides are TGTGCCAGCAGCTTAGCAGGCAGGGGAGGGGATACGCAGTATTTT.

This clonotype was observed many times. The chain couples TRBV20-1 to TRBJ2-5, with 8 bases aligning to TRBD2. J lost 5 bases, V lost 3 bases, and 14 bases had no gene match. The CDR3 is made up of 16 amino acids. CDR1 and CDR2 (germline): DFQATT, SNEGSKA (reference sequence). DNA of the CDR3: TGCAGTGCTAGTCGTACGACTAGCGCATATGAGGAGACCCAGTACTTC. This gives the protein CSASRTTSAYEETQYF.

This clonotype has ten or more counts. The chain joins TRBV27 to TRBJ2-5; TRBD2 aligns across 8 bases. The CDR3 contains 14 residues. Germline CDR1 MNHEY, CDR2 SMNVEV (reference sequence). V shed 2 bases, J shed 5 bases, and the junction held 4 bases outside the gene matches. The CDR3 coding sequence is TGTGCCAGCAGTTTACGGGGGGGCCGGGAGACCCAGTACTTC. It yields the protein CASSLRGGRETQYF.

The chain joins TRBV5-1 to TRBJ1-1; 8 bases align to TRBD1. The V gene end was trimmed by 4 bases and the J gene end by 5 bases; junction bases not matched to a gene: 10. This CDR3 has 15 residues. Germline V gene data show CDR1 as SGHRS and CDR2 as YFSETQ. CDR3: CASSPTTGASTEAFF. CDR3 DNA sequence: TGCGCCAGCAGCCCAACGACAGGGGCGAGTACTGAAGCTTTCTTT.